A selection of T cell receptor beta chains follows, all from one sample in a study of identifying expanded T cells in peripheral blood. Only in-frame clones appear in the TCRdb table, and some are missing; sequencing was by immunoSEQ multiplex PCR. This sample yields some 54,000 clones, of which roughly 82% are seen a single time; 12% to 15% belongs to the top ten. Sequenced material: blood. The receptors come from a person aged 18 to 75 in good health. The CDR3 runs from the conserved cysteine through the conserved F or W. The order of the fields is J gene, V gene, D gene, clone size, CDR3 DNA, CDR3 protein. The D gene is left open where the match is weak. The size of a clone is reported for some rows only, either as once, few or many, or as a class for expanded clones.

>TRBJ2-5|TRBV4-1|TRBD1|once
TGCGCCAGCAGCCTCTACGACAGGGAAGAGACCCAGTACTTC
CASSLYDREETQYF
>TRBJ2-1|TRBV27|-|-
TGTGCCAGCCGTGCAGGGCGATACAATGAGCAGTTCTTC
CASRAGRYNEQFF
>TRBJ2-1|TRBV2|-|-
TGTGCCAGCAGTGATTCCGCGGGTTGGGACAATGAGCAGTTCTTC
CASSDSAGWDNEQFF
>TRBJ2-5|TRBV18|-|few
TGTGCCAGCTCACTCGGCCTCCAAGAGACCCAGTACTTC
CASSLGLQETQYF
>TRBJ2-1|TRBV12-5|TRBD2|-
TGTGCTAGTGGCCTCGGGACTAGTACCCATGAGCAGTTCTTC
CASGLGTSTHEQFF
>TRBJ1-1|TRBV2|-|medium-sized
TGTGCCAGCAGGCAAACAACTGGGAACACTGAAGCTTTCTTT
CASRQTTGNTEAFF
>TRBJ2-3|TRBV7-3|TRBD2|-
TGTGCCAGCAGTCCTAGCGGGGGTCGAAAAGATACGCAGTATTTT
CASSPSGGRKDTQYF
>TRBJ2-1|TRBV6-6|-|-
TGTGCCAGCAACCTTCAGGGGTTTGAGCAGTTCTTC
CASNLQGFEQFF
>TRBJ2-5|TRBV29-1|-|-
TGCAGCGTTGTTGGGGGGAGGGAGACCCAGTACTTC
CSVVGGRETQYF
>TRBJ2-7|TRBV5-1|TRBD2|few
TGCGCCAGCAGCCACCGGAGTGCGGGAGGTCGCTACGAGCAGTACTTC
CASSHRSAGGRYEQYF
>TRBJ1-4|TRBV5-6|TRBD1|-
TGTGCCAGCAGCGGAGGGGGCTATGAAAAACTGTTTTTT
CASSGGGYEKLFF
>TRBJ1-1|TRBV20-1|-|-
TGCAGTGCTGGGACCCGAACTGAAGCTTTCTTT
CSAGTRTEAFF
>TRBJ2-7|TRBV7-6|-|once
TGTGCCAGCAGCTACGGACCGGACTCCTACGAGCAGTACTTC
CASSYGPDSYEQYF
>TRBJ2-5|TRBV7-9|-|few
TGTGCCAGCATTAAAGGAACCCAAGAGACCCAGTACTTC
CASIKGTQETQYF
>TRBJ2-2|TRBV7-8|TRBD2|few
TGTGCCAGCAGCTTATTGGGGCGGACTAGCGGGGGGACGTTTTTT
CASSLLGRTSGGTFF
>TRBJ2-3|TRBV6-6|TRBD2|-
TGTGCCAGCAGTTTGTCCCGGGCGGGAGCCGGAGATACGCAGTATTTT
CASSLSRAGAGDTQYF
>TRBJ1-4|TRBV19|-|once
TGTGCCAGTAGTATAAGGTTTTTTGGACAGCGAGGGGATGAAAAACTGTTTTTT
CASSIRFFGQRGDEKLFF